These 19 T cell receptor beta chains originate from one sample sequenced in a study of blood T cell repertoires in COVID-19. The method was immunoSEQ multiplex PCR; TCRdb's version includes in-frame clones alone and lacks a portion of them. The table includes around 150,000 clones, 80% to 85% detected once. The source material was PBMCs or T cells enriched from blood (not recorded which). The receptors originated from a man aged 65-85 years who had been exposed to COVID-19.

In its sample, this clone was seen once. The chain links TRBV7-2 to TRBJ2-7; the D is unclear. There are 14 residues in the CDR3. Trimming removed 0 bases from V and 2 bases from J, with 8 bases in between. Germline V lookup: CDR1 SGHTA, CDR2 FQGNSA. This CDR3 is CASSLAAQAYEQYF. As DNA, the CDR3 is TGTGCCAGCAGCTTAGCGGCCCAAGCCTACGAGCAGTACTTC. The full variable domain, rest sourced from reference TRBV7-2 and TRBJ2-7, is GAGVSQSPSNKVTEKGKDVELRCDPISGHTALYWYRQSLGQGLEFLIYFQGNSAPDKSGLPSDRFSAERTGGSVSTLTIQRTQQEDSAVYLCASSLAAQAYEQYFGPGTRLTVT.

The chain recombines TRBV3-1 (or the pseudogene TRBV3-2) with TRBJ1-2; TRBD1 matches 7 bases. Germline V CDR1 and CDR2: LGHDT, YNNKEL (reference sequence). The J segment lost 4 bases and the V segment lost 4 bases, leaving 0 bases of the junction unmatched. The CDR3 is made up of 12 amino acids. In DNA, the CDR3 is TGTGCCAGCAGCCGGGACAGCTATGGCTACACCTTC. This codes for CASSRDSYGYTF.

The J gene is TRBJ2-7, the V gene TRBV28, with unresolved D. V was cut by 3 bases and J by 3 bases, with 9 bases left in between. The germline V gene encodes CDR1 MDHEN and CDR2 SYDVKM. The CDR3 has 13 residues. For the CDR3, the DNA is TGTGCCAGCAGTTTCCAAACAAACTACGAGCAGTACTTC. It codes for CASSFQTNYEQYF.

The rearrangement links TRBV6-5 to TRBJ1-1, with a tentative D call TRBD1 (5 bases). From germline, CDR1 is MNHEY and CDR2 SVGAGI. The CDR3 extends over 12 amino acids. Trimming took off 4 bases at V and 6 bases at J, with 9 bases between the two ends. CDR3 DNA sequence: TGTGCCAGCAGTTCCGAGACAGCTGAAGCTTTCTTT. Its translation is CASSSETAEAFF.

This clone is a singleton in its sample. The J gene is TRBJ2-7, the V gene TRBV28, with 7 bases that match TRBD2. The CDR3 length is 12 residues. The germline CDR1 and CDR2 sequences are MDHEN and SYDVKM. The V gene end was trimmed by 8 bases and the J gene end by 5 bases; junction bases not matched to a gene: 6. The CDR3 reads CASCTSVNEQYF. As DNA, the CDR3 is TGTGCCAGCTGCACTAGCGTCAACGAGCAGTACTTC.

The chain links TRBV5-1 to TRBJ2-3; TRBD2 matches at 9 bases. J gave up 4 bases and V 0 bases, and 6 bases lay outside the gene matches. CDR3 length: 16 residues. Looked up from germline, CDR1 is SGHRS and CDR2 is YFSETQ. The CDR3 here is CASSLDGGGAADTQYF. The CDR3 DNA sequence: TGCGCCAGCAGCTTGGATGGCGGGGGGGCAGCAGATACGCAGTATTTT.

This chain joins TRBV5-6 and TRBJ2-7; 9 positions match TRBD2. The CDR3 runs 15 residues. Germline V gives CDR1 SGHDT, CDR2 YYEEEE. V shed 0 bases and J 4 bases; nucleotides not matched to a gene: 5. This CDR3 is CASSLGLAGRYEQYF. Written as DNA, the CDR3 is TGTGCCAGCAGCTTGGGGCTAGCGGGAAGATACGAGCAGTACTTC.

The genes are TRBV2 and TRBJ1-1; D uncertain. This CDR3 spans 14 amino acids. The V gene's germline CDR1 is SNHLY and CDR2 FYNNEI. Trimming shortened V by 6 bases and J by 1 base, and 12 bases separated the two germline ends. The CDR3 sequence: CASSIGQANTEAFF. Here the CDR3 DNA reads TGTGCCAGCAGCATAGGTCAGGCGAACACTGAAGCTTTCTTT.

This chain's CDR3 is CASSLGLAGTFTDTQYF. The CDR3 DNA follows: TGTGCCAGCAGCCTCGGACTAGCGGGGACTTTCACAGATACGCAGTATTTT. The chain employs TRBV3-1 (or the pseudogene TRBV3-2) and TRBJ2-3; 12 bases agree with TRBD2. V lost 4 bases and J lost 2; bases outside the gene matches: 7. This CDR3 contains 17 residues. Germline values: CDR1 LGHDT, CDR2 YNNKEL (reference sequence).

Only one count was recorded for this clone. The chain carries TRBV21-1 and TRBJ2-7; the DNA was not compared with TRBD1, the D call given in the table. TRBV21-1 is a pseudogene. This CDR3 is 18 amino acids long. The CDR3 sequence: CASSKVTLDKAGPYEQYF. CDR3 DNA: TGTGCCAGCAGCAAAGTAACCCTCGACAAGGCAGGCCCCTACGAGCAGTACTTC.

This sequence joins TRBV6-5 and TRBJ2-3; 13 nucleotides align to TRBD2. The germline gives CDR1 MNHEY, CDR2 SVGAGI. The CDR3 extends over 15 amino acids. The V and J ends lost 5 bases and 3 bases, in that order; junction bases with no gene match: 2. DNA for the CDR3: TGTGCCAGCAGTAGACTAGCGGGAGGTACAGATACGCAGTATTTT. Translation gives CASSRLAGGTDTQYF.

This chain links TRBV2 with TRBJ2-7, with 10 bases identical to TRBD1. With 5 bases clipped from V and 4 bases from J, the junction kept 8 bases outside the gene matches. The CDR3 has 15 residues. Germline V CDR1 and CDR2: SNHLY, FYNNEI. CDR3 amino acids: CASSLGTGDLYEQYF. For the CDR3, the DNA is TGTGCCAGCAGTCTTGGGACAGGGGACCTTTACGAGCAGTACTTC.

The chain recombines TRBV7-2 with TRBJ2-1; 7 bases map to TRBD2. This CDR3 is built from 15 residues. The germline V gene has CDR1 SGHTA and CDR2 FQGNSA. Trimming cost V 1 base and J 8 bases; bases outside gene matches: 8. The CDR3 DNA follows: TGTGCCAGCAGCTTAGTTCGGGAGGTGGTCGATGAGCAGTTCTTC. Translated: CASSLVREVVDEQFF.

A few counts support this clone. This chain links TRBV19 with TRBJ1-2; 12 bases are a match to TRBD1. The CDR3 contains 16 residues. Germline CDR1 and CDR2: LNHDA and SQIVND (reference sequence). V lost 6 bases, J lost 4 bases, and 9 bases stayed unmatched. DNA of the CDR3: TGTGCCAGTAGCCGGGACAGGGGGCCTGGGGGCTATGGCTACACCTTC. It yields the protein CASSRDRGPGGYGYTF. The complete variable domain, with remaining parts taken from reference TRBV19 and TRBJ1-2, reads DGGITQSPKYLFRKEGQNVTLSCEQNLNHDAMYWYRQDPGQGLRLIYYSQIVNDFQKGDIAEGYSVSREKKESFPLTVTSAQKNPTAFYLCASSRDRGPGGYGYTFGSGTRLTVV.

J is TRBJ1-4 and V is TRBV5-8, with a possible D match to TRBD1 (5 bases). V was trimmed by 2 bases and J by 0 bases, leaving 11 bases between them. CDR1 is SGHTS, CDR2 YDEGEE, per germline. This CDR3 comprises 16 residues. CDR3 protein: CASSFGGVATNEKLFF. CDR3 in DNA: TGTGCCAGCAGCTTCGGAGGGGTTGCAACTAATGAAAAACTGTTTTTT.

The rearrangement links TRBV5-6 to TRBJ2-1, with D possibly being TRBD2 (5 bases). Germline V gene sequence: CDR1 SGHDT, CDR2 YYEEEE. V was trimmed by 1 base and J by 0 bases, leaving 8 bases between them. The CDR3 has 15 residues. Here the CDR3 DNA reads TGTGCCAGCAGCTTGTTACGGGGCTCCTACAATGAGCAGTTCTTC. Translation: CASSLLRGSYNEQFF.

The rearrangement links TRBV27 to TRBJ1-1; D remains unclear. CDR3 length equals 13 residues. In germline, CDR1 is MNHEY, CDR2 SMNVEV (reference sequence). V lost 0 bases, J lost 8 bases, and 10 bases lay in between. The CDR3 loop is CASSLSHNLEAFF. The CDR3 bases are TGTGCCAGCAGTTTATCGCATAACTTAGAAGCTTTCTTT.

This chain connects TRBV5-1 to TRBJ2-3; 8 bases fit TRBD2. Germline CDR1 reads SGHRS; CDR2 reads YFSETQ. J gave up 2 bases and V 5 bases, and 10 bases lay outside the gene matches. The CDR3 sequence is 16 residues long. The CDR3 region is CASSSRLATFTDTQYF. The CDR3 DNA sequence: TGCGCCAGCAGTTCTCGACTAGCGACCTTCACAGATACGCAGTATTTT. The full variable domain, completed using reference TRBV5-1 and TRBJ2-3, is KAGVTQTPRYLIKTRGQQVTLSCSPISGHRSVSWYQQTPGQGLQFLFEYFSETQRNKGNFPGRFSGRQFSNSRSEMNVSTLELGDSALYLCASSSRLATFTDTQYFGPGTRLTVL.

This sequence joins TRBV6-2 or TRBV6-3 and TRBJ2-7; 11 bases match TRBD2. Germline V lookup: CDR1 MNHEY, CDR2 SVGEGT. The CDR3 loop spans 15 amino acids. J was trimmed by 3 bases and V by 4 bases; bases with no gene match: 5. CDR3 DNA sequence: TGTGCCAGCAGTTTTCCCCTAGCGGGGGGCTACGAGCAGTACTTC. This sequence encodes CASSFPLAGGYEQYF.